This T cell receptor beta chain emerged from a study of cytomegalovirus exposure and HLA in healthy donors. Vbeta (60) and Jbeta (13) primers were used in the PCR. Sequenced by immunoSEQ multiplex PCR; TCRdb stores in-frame clones only, minus some. The sample lists 95,000 to 100,000 clones, more than 75% occurring once. V gave up 0 bases and J gave up 5 bases, with 2 bases separating them. Germline CDR1 and CDR2: SGHDT and YYEEEE. The CDR3 consists of 11 residues. The sequenced material came from PBMCs. The sequence was obtained from a woman aged 55-69 years in good health and CMV-seronegative. The chain uses TRBV5-6 and TRBJ2-5; D call uncertain. CDR3 sequence reads: CASSLAETQYF. The CDR3 coding sequence is TGTGCCAGCAGCTTGGCGGAGACCCAGTACTTC. Filled out from reference TRBV5-6 and TRBJ2-5, the complete variable domain reads DAGVTQSPTHLIKTRGQQVTLRCSPKSGHDTVSWYQQALGQGPQFIFQYYEEEERQRGNFPDRFSGHQFPNYSSELNVNALLLGDSALYLCASSLAETQYFGPGTRLLVL.